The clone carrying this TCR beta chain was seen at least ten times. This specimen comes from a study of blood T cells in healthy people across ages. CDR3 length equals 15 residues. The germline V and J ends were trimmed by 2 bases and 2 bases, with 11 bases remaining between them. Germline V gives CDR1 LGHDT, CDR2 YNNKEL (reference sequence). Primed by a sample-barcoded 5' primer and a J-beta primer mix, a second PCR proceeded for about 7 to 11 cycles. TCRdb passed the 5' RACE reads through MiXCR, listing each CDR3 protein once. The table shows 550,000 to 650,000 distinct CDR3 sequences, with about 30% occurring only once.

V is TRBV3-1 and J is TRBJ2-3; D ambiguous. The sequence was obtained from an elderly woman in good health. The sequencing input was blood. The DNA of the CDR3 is TGTGCCAGCAGCCAAAGGGCAGGCCTCACAGATACGCAGTATTTT. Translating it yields CASSQRAGLTDTQYF.